The subject of this entry is one TCR beta chain. The antigen remains unidentified. This record comes from a study of cytotoxic CD8 clonotypes in ibrutinib-treated CLL. Study outcomes and limitations: In comparison with age-matched healthy donors, baseline clonality was higher and tracked circulating CD8+ T-cell counts.

V lost 1 base and J lost 0; bases outside the gene matches: 19. The CDR3 consists of 22 residues. Germline CDR1 LGHNA, CDR2 YNFKEQ. Only in-frame clones appear in the TCRdb table, and some are missing; sequencing was by immunoSEQ multiplex PCR. Here the sample spans about 130,000 clones, approximately 80% being singletons. The input for sequencing was PBMCs, taken after 12 months of ibrutinib treatment. The chain couples TRBV4-2 to TRBJ2-4; 9 nucleotides line up with TRBD1. The source of this sequence is a human donor with chronic lymphocytic leukemia. Written as DNA, the CDR3 is TGTGCCAGCAGCCAAGTTCTGTGGGGTGTGGGACAGGGTAAACTAGCCAAAAACATTCAGTACTTC. Translating gives CASSQVLWGVGQGKLAKNIQYF.